These T cell receptor beta chains were read from a single sample in a study of identical twins. Using its own MiXCR run on the 5' RACE reads, TCRdb lists one record per CDR3 protein. The data contain roughly 1.6 million distinct CDR3 sequences, about 32% of them singletons. Sequencing was done on a sample of cord blood. The origin of the receptors is a newborn girl in good health. Each CDR3 is given with its conserved first and last residue. A D gene is named only where the DNA matches it firmly. Rows may omit the clone size; those that give it use once, few, many or a size class.

D gene,J gene,CDR3 length,V gene,clone size,CDR3 DNA,CDR3 protein
NA,TRBJ1-6,16,TRBV3-1,NA,TGTGCCAGCAGCCGAGATAGGGGCTCCTATAATTCACCCCTCCACTTT,CASSRDRGSYNSPLHF
NA,TRBJ2-5,13,TRBV29-1,few,TGCAGCGTTGGACGAAGGGACAACAATGAGCAGTACTTC,CSVGRRDNNEQYF
NA,TRBJ1-2,13,TRBV20-1,few,TGCAGTGCTAGCCAGACAGTTAACTATGGCTACACCTTC,CSASQTVNYGYTF
NA,TRBJ1-5,14,TRBV7-2,many,TGTGCCAGCAGCTTATCAGGGGTTGGTCAGCCCCAGCATTTT,CASSLSGVGQPQHF
NA,TRBJ1-2,12,TRBV20-1,NA,TGCAGTGCTAGGCAGAGAAACTATGGCTACACCTTC,CSARQRNYGYTF
NA,TRBJ2-3,15,TRBV9,NA,TGTGCCAGCAGCGTAGGCGGGGTGAGCACAGATGCGCAGTATTTT,CASSVGGVSTDAQYF
NA,TRBJ1-1,17,TRBV6-5,NA,TGTGCCAGCAGTTACACAGGGTGGAACCCCTCGAACACTGAAGCTTTCTTT,CASSYTGWNPSNTEAFF
NA,TRBJ2-7,15,TRBV20-1,NA,TGCAGTGCTTATTCTTCCGCTAGCGTCTACAATGAGCAGTACTTC,CSAYSSASVYNEQYF
TRBD2,TRBJ2-7,12,TRBV20-1,NA,TGCAGTGCTAGGGGGGGGAACGACGAGCAGTACTTC,CSARGGNDEQYF
NA,TRBJ2-3,16,TRBV6-5,NA,TGTGCCAGCAGTCTATTCACTAGGGGGGTCACAGATACGCAGTATTTT,CASSLFTRGVTDTQYF
TRBD1,TRBJ2-1,14,TRBV27,few,TGTGCCAGCAGTCAACGGACAGGGAGCAATGAGCAGTTCTTC,CASSQRTGSNEQFF
NA,TRBJ2-1,16,TRBV12-3/TRBV12-4,once,TGTGCCAGCAGTTTAGCCCCCGGGACTGGGATAAATGAGCAGTTCTTC,CASSLAPGTGINEQFF
NA,TRBJ1-2,13,TRBV7-2,NA,TGTGCCAGCAGCTTAGGACGGAACTATGGCCACACCTTC,CASSLGRNYGHTF
NA,TRBJ2-3,14,TRBV12-3/TRBV12-4,many,TGTGCCAGCAGGCCCCCTATGGTGGGGGGTACGCAGTATTTT,CASRPPMVGGTQYF
TRBD1,TRBJ1-1,15,TRBV27,few,TGTGCCAGCAGTCCAGGGACAGGGACAGGACCTGAAGCTTTCTTT,CASSPGTGTGPEAFF
NA,TRBJ1-2,16,TRBV4-1,many,TGCGCCAGCAGCCGCCTACCAATCCAGTCTAACTATGGCTACACCTTC,CASSRLPIQSNYGYTF
NA,TRBJ2-7,16,TRBV7-9,NA,TGTGCCAGCAGCTTAAACCTGGGCAGCCTCTCCTACGAGCAGTACTTC,CASSLNLGSLSYEQYF